These 21 T cell receptor beta chains came from one sample sequenced in a study of technical replicates of blood from a few donors. Assay used: immunoSEQ multiplex PCR; TCRdb lists only in-frame clones, some missing. This table holds over 70,000 clones, around 97% found once. The sequencing sample was made of T cells isolated from PBMCs. The source is a human donor in good health.

This chain uses TRBV27 with TRBJ1-1, with 7 bases lining up with TRBD1. The CDR3 sequence is 14 residues long. Germline values: CDR1 MNHEY, CDR2 SMNVEV (reference sequence). With V trimmed by 5 bases and J by 1 base, 4 bases remained unmatched. The CDR3 here is CASSHRDRNTEAFF. The DNA of the CDR3 is TGTGCCAGCAGTCATCGGGACAGGAACACTGAAGCTTTCTTT.

V gene TRBV7-9 combines with J gene TRBJ1-4; D is unclear. This CDR3 region has 13 residues. Germline V gives CDR1 SEHNR, CDR2 FQNEAQ (reference sequence). With 5 bases removed from V and 8 bases from J, the gap between germline ends came to 12 bases. CDR3 DNA: TGTGCCAGCAGCCTCGGACTAGTCGAAAAACTGTTTTTT. Translation gives CASSLGLVEKLFF.

This chain uses TRBV5-1 with TRBJ2-3, with 15 positions matching TRBD2. In germline, CDR1 is SGHRS, CDR2 YFSETQ. V was pared by 0 bases and J by 3 bases, with 11 bases of the junction left unmatched. The CDR3 loop spans 20 amino acids. CDR3 bases: TGCGCCAGCAGCTTGGCCTCGAGGGCCGGGACTAGCGGGAGGACAGATACGCAGTATTTT. This translates into CASSLASRAGTSGRTDTQYF. The entire variable domain, with the rest obtained from reference TRBV5-1 and TRBJ2-3, is as follows: KAGVTQTPRYLIKTRGQQVTLSCSPISGHRSVSWYQQTPGQGLQFLFEYFSETQRNKGNFPGRFSGRQFSNSRSEMNVSTLELGDSALYLCASSLASRAGTSGRTDTQYFGPGTRLTVL.

The chain employs TRBV4-1 and TRBJ2-7; TRBD2 matches at 11 bases. Trimming took 0 bases from V and 10 from J; bases not matched to a gene: 8. Germline V lookup: CDR1 MGHRA, CDR2 YSYEKL. The CDR3 sequence is 15 residues long. CDR3: CASSQDGTSGSKQYF. CDR3 nucleotides: TGCGCCAGCAGCCAAGACGGGACTAGCGGATCAAAACAGTACTTC.

This clone was seen a single time. The chain joins TRBV6-1 to TRBJ1-2; D gene ambiguous. Germline V gene lookup returns CDR1 MNHNS and CDR2 SASEGT. V gave up 5 bases and J gave up 4 bases, with 14 bases separating them. This CDR3 contains 14 residues. The CDR3 sequence is CASSNPGSPYGYTF. For the CDR3, the DNA is TGTGCCAGCAGTAATCCGGGAAGCCCCTATGGCTACACCTTC.

V and J are TRBV14 and TRBJ1-1; no reliable D call. Germline CDR1 SGHDN, CDR2 FVKESK. Trimming removed 1 base at V and 0 bases at J, with 3 bases between. The CDR3 totals 13 residues. The CDR3 loop reads CASSQVMNTEAFF. CDR3 in DNA: TGTGCCAGCAGCCAAGTTATGAACACTGAAGCTTTCTTT.

This clone was observed a single time. The V gene is TRBV6-5, the J gene TRBJ2-2; D is perhaps TRBD2 (6 bases). The V end lost 5 bases, the J end lost 7 bases, and 11 bases lay between the germline ends. Germline CDR1 and CDR2: MNHEY and SVGAGI. CDR3 length equals 13 residues. CDR3 sequence reads: CASSPGGNGELFF. The CDR3 DNA reads as TGTGCCAGCAGTCCCGGGGGAAACGGGGAGCTGTTTTTT.

This chain links TRBV7-9 with TRBJ1-5, with D tentatively TRBD1 (6 bases). V lost 5 bases and J 1 base, leaving 9 bases between the germline ends. CDR1 is SEHNR and CDR2 is FQNEAQ in the germline V gene (reference sequence). This CDR3 has 14 amino acids. The CDR3 DNA reads as TGTGCCAGCAGCGGGCAGGGGAGCAATCAGCCCCAGCATTTT. This encodes CASSGQGSNQPQHF.

This chain joins TRBV6-5 and TRBJ2-2, with D possibly TRBD1 on 6 matching bases. The CDR3 contains 15 residues. V was cut by 2 bases and J by 7 bases, with 14 bases left in between. Germline loops: CDR1 MNHEY, CDR2 SVGAGI. CDR3 residues: CASSYRTVRGGELFF. CDR3 DNA: TGTGCCAGCAGTTACCGGACAGTACGGGGCGGGGAGCTGTTTTTT.

The chain links TRBV5-4 to TRBJ1-1; 8 bases agree with TRBD1. The germline gives CDR1 SGHNT, CDR2 YYREEE (reference sequence). The CDR3 runs 16 residues. V shed 4 bases, J shed 1 base, and the junction held 9 bases outside the gene matches. The CDR3 is CASSLGQGGRNTEAFF. For the CDR3, the DNA is TGTGCCAGCAGCCTTGGACAGGGAGGTAGGAACACTGAAGCTTTCTTT.

The chain links TRBV7-9 to TRBJ1-5; 11 bases are shared with TRBD1. The CDR3 is made up of 18 amino acids. V lost 0 bases, J lost 2 bases, and 6 bases stayed unmatched. CDR1 and CDR2 (germline): SEHNR, FQNEAQ (reference sequence). The CDR3 DNA sequence: TGTGCCAGCAGCTTAGCCGGGACAGGGGGATGGGGCAATCAGCCCCAGCATTTT. As protein: CASSLAGTGGWGNQPQHF.

CDR3 nucleotides: TGTGCCAGCAGCTTAGGGCCTGAACAGCCCCAGCATTTT. Translating gives CASSLGPEQPQHF. The V and J genes are TRBV11-3 and TRBJ1-5; unclear D gene. V shed 1 base and J shed 7 bases, with 8 bases lying between them. CDR3 length: 13 residues. The germline V gene encodes CDR1 SGHNT and CDR2 YENEEA.

The chain recombines TRBV5-1 with TRBJ1-4, with TRBD1 matching 7 bases. This CDR3 comprises 15 residues. Trimming removed 5 bases from V and 2 bases from J; junction bases left unmatched: 6. The germline CDR1 and CDR2 sequences are SGHRS and YFSETQ. Written as DNA, the CDR3 is TGCGCCAGCAGAACAGGGGTTTTGACTAATGAAAAACTGTTTTTT. This codes for CASRTGVLTNEKLFF. Complete variable domain (other parts from reference TRBV5-1 and TRBJ1-4): KAGVTQTPRYLIKTRGQQVTLSCSPISGHRSVSWYQQTPGQGLQFLFEYFSETQRNKGNFPGRFSGRQFSNSRSEMNVSTLELGDSALYLCASRTGVLTNEKLFFGSGTQLSVL.

This chain connects TRBV4-1 to TRBJ1-6, with 10 bases aligning to TRBD1. The length of the CDR3 is 22 residues. V dropped 1 base and J dropped 4; count of bases not matched to a gene: 19. The germline V gene has CDR1 MGHRA and CDR2 YSYEKL. Here the CDR3 reads CASSQVLVRGQGLRGYNSPLHF. DNA for the CDR3: TGCGCCAGCAGCCAAGTGTTAGTACGGGGACAGGGGCTCCGAGGATATAATTCACCCCTCCACTTT.

This clone has more than one count but fewer than ten. The chain combines TRBV9 with TRBJ2-1; 11 bases match TRBD1. The CDR3 sequence is 15 residues long. Losses at the gene ends were 3 bases for V and 2 bases for J; bases not matched to a gene: 1. The germline CDR1 and CDR2 sequences are SGDLS and YYNGEE. For the CDR3, the DNA is TGTGCCAGCAGCGCGGGACAGGGGGCCTACAATGAGCAGTTCTTC. It is translated as CASSAGQGAYNEQFF.

This chain links TRBV7-8 with TRBJ2-7; 8 bases agree with TRBD1. The CDR3 sequence is 16 residues long. The ends lost 2 bases at V and 0 bases at J; junction bases unmatched: 6. Germline CDR1 is SGHVS and CDR2 is FQNEAQ. CDR3 residues: CASSLPQQGDSYEQYF. DNA for the CDR3: TGTGCCAGCAGCTTACCGCAACAGGGGGACTCCTACGAGCAGTACTTC.

This rearrangement joins TRBV4-1 to TRBJ2-2; the D gene is possibly TRBD1 (6 bases). V lost 2 bases and J lost 1, with 8 bases in between. The CDR3 runs to 15 residues. In germline, CDR1 is MGHRA, CDR2 YSYEKL. As DNA, the CDR3 is TGCGCCAGCAGCCAAAGGACAGAGAACACCGGGGAGCTGTTTTTT. It codes for CASSQRTENTGELFF.

The V and J genes are TRBV9 and TRBJ1-2, with 7 bases lining up with TRBD1. CDR1 and CDR2 from the germline V gene are SGDLS and YYNGEE. The CDR3 covers 15 residues. Trimming took 3 bases from V and 6 from J; bases not matched to a gene: 11. The chain's CDR3 is CASSDRTGRYNGYTF. In DNA form, the CDR3 reads TGTGCCAGCAGCGACCGGACAGGACGGTATAATGGCTACACCTTC.

This clone was seen only once. The V gene is TRBV27, the J gene TRBJ2-3; 10 nucleotides align to TRBD2. J lost 4 bases, V lost 6 bases, and 10 bases had no gene match. The CDR3 loop spans 16 amino acids. Germline V gene lookup returns CDR1 MNHEY and CDR2 SMNVEV (reference sequence). The DNA for the CDR3 is TGTGCCAGCAGACCGCCTAGCGGGAGCATCCCAGATACGCAGTATTTT. It translates to CASRPPSGSIPDTQYF.

The rearrangement joins TRBV12-5 to TRBJ2-2; 8 bases agree with TRBD1. V shed 3 bases, J shed 5 bases, and the junction held 5 bases outside the gene matches. In germline, CDR1 is LGHNT, CDR2 FRNRAP. The CDR3 runs 15 residues. The CDR3 here is CASGFLQGVTGELFF. CDR3 DNA: TGTGCTAGTGGTTTTCTACAGGGGGTAACCGGGGAGCTGTTTTTT.

This clone has only one observation. The rearrangement uses TRBV5-6 and TRBJ1-2, with TRBD1 as a possible D gene (6 bases). Germline assignment: CDR1 SGHDT and CDR2 YYEEEE. Trimming took 5 bases from V and 2 from J, leaving 19 bases between them. The CDR3 consists of 16 residues. CDR3 sequence: CASSPALGAGNYGYTF. For the CDR3, the DNA is TGTGCCAGCAGTCCAGCCCTGGGGGCAGGGAACTATGGCTACACCTTC.